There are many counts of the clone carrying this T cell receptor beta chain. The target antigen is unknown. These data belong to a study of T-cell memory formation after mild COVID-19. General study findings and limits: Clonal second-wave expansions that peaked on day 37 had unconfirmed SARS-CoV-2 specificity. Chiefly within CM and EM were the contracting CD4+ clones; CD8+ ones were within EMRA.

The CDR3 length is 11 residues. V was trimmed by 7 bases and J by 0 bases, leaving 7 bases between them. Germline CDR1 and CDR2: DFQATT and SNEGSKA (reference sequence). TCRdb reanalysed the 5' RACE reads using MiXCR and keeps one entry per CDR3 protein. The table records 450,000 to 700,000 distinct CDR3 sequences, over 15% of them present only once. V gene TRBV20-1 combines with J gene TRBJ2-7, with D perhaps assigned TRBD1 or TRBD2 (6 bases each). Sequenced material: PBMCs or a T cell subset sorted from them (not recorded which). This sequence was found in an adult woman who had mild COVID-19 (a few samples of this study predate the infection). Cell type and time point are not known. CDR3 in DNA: TGCAGTGGGGGGGCCTCCTACGAGCAGTACTTC. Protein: CSGGASYEQYF.